The 25 T cell receptor beta chains reported below all come from one sample, sequenced in a study of human T cells and chemical hapten exposure. TCRdb reprocessed the RACE reads with MiXCR, giving one entry per CDR3 protein. The table includes 300,000 to 400,000 distinct CDR3 sequences, 5.1% detected once. Noted time point: pre-sensitization, week 0. Treatment meaning: therapeutic diphenylcyclopropenone sensitization with weekly scalp DPC. The sequencing here drew on whole blood, taken in connection with sensitization to the hapten diphenylcyclopropenone (DPC). The receptors were sampled from a woman aged 45-60 years with alopecia areata. Some clones in this sample may be carry-over from other donors' samples.

This clonotype was counted many times. The chain joins TRBV20-1 to TRBJ2-5; D gene ambiguous. Germline V gives CDR1 DFQATT, CDR2 SNEGSKA (reference sequence). The CDR3 extends over 12 amino acids. The V gene lost 3 bases and the J gene lost 5 bases, with 10 bases spanning the gap. CDR3 in amino acids: CSARGPPETQYF. The CDR3 region has the DNA TGCAGTGCTAGGGGCCCGCCGGAGACCCAGTACTTC.

CDR3 region: CASSVGVDSNQPQHF. CDR3 coding DNA: TGTGCCAGCAGCGTTGGCGTGGATAGCAATCAGCCCCAGCATTTT. J is TRBJ1-5 and V is TRBV9; D not resolved. The CDR3 is 15 amino acids. Germline lookup yields CDR1 SGDLS and CDR2 YYNGEE. With 2 bases removed from V and 0 bases from J, the gap between germline ends came to 9 bases.

J is TRBJ1-2 and V is TRBV20-1, with TRBD1 as a possible D gene (5 bases). Germline CDR1 reads DFQATT; CDR2 reads SNEGSKA (reference sequence). Trimming shortened V by 2 bases and J by 6 bases, and 10 bases separated the two germline ends. The CDR3 sequence is 12 residues long. CDR3: CSARYLGDGYTF. The CDR3 DNA sequence: TGCAGTGCTAGATACTTAGGGGATGGCTACACCTTC.

This clonotype was counted at least ten times. This rearrangement joins TRBV10-2 to TRBJ1-3, with a tentative D call TRBD1 (6 bases). The CDR3 consists of 15 residues. Trimming removed 5 bases from V and 0 bases from J, with 11 bases in between. Germline V gives CDR1 WSHSY, CDR2 SAAADI. CDR3 protein: CASSLDSLSGNTIYF. For the CDR3, the DNA is TGCGCCAGCAGTCTGGACAGCCTCTCTGGAAACACCATATATTTT.

Many counts were recorded for this clonotype. The chain couples TRBV2 to TRBJ1-5; TRBD1 aligns across 11 bases. Trimming removed 6 bases from V and 6 bases from J; junction bases left unmatched: 7. Germline CDR1 and CDR2: SNHLY and FYNNEI. CDR3 length: 15 residues. CDR3 region: CASRESGTGGQPQHF. CDR3 DNA sequence: TGTGCCAGCAGAGAGAGCGGGACAGGGGGTCAGCCCCAGCATTTT.

The chain joins TRBV20-1 to TRBJ2-3; D is perhaps TRBD2 (5 bases). V lost 0 bases and J 0 bases, leaving 10 bases between the germline ends. The CDR3 has 15 residues. Germline-derived CDR1 and CDR2 are DFQATT and SNEGSKA (reference sequence). The CDR3 sequence: CSARDLLVSTDTQYF. CDR3 DNA sequence: TGCAGTGCTAGAGATCTACTAGTCAGCACAGATACGCAGTATTTT.

This clonotype was counted ten times or more. The chain combines TRBV7-9 with TRBJ2-3; 10 nucleotides agree with TRBD1. The germline V gene has CDR1 SEHNR and CDR2 FQNEAQ (reference sequence). The CDR3 is 16 amino acids. V dropped 3 bases and J dropped 6; count of bases not matched to a gene: 9. CDR3 amino acids: CASSFTGTGAPDTQYF. CDR3 in DNA: TGTGCCAGCAGCTTTACCGGGACAGGGGCGCCGGATACGCAGTATTTT.

This clonotype was seen many times. The rearrangement joins TRBV20-1 to TRBJ1-1; D unclear. The V and J ends lost 3 bases and 6 bases respectively, with 14 bases between them. The germline gives CDR1 DFQATT, CDR2 SNEGSKA (reference sequence). This CDR3 comprises 13 residues. CDR3 loop: CSARPEGEAEAFF. Here the CDR3 DNA reads TGCAGTGCTAGGCCGGAGGGAGAAGCTGAAGCTTTCTTT.

This clonotype has at least ten counts. This chain links TRBV30 with TRBJ1-2; D uncertain. This CDR3 contains 14 residues. V lost 0 bases and J 4 bases, leaving 12 bases between the germline ends. CDR1 and CDR2 from the germline V gene are GTSNPN and SVGIG (reference sequence). The CDR3 DNA reads TGTGCCTGGAGTGTACAAGGAACAAGCTATGGCTACACCTTC. Its protein is CAWSVQGTSYGYTF.

The CDR3 DNA reads TGTGCCAGCAGCCAACCCCCAGATGGGCATGAGGCGAAAAAACTGTTTTTT. It encodes CASSQPPDGHEAKKLFF. The chain employs TRBV3-1 and TRBJ1-4; no clear D. This CDR3 is 17 amino acids long. Deletions cut 2 bases from V and 9 bases from J, with 22 bases between. The germline gives CDR1 LGHDT, CDR2 YNNKEL (reference sequence).

This rearrangement joins TRBV6-5 to TRBJ2-3, with a weak D call TRBD1 (5 bases). The CDR3 sequence is 13 residues long. Germline CDR1 is MNHEY and CDR2 is SVGAGI. Trimming left V 7 bases short and J 5 bases short, with 13 bases between. CDR3 DNA sequence: TGTGCCAGCAAGTCAGGGCTGGGAGATACGCAGTATTTT. Encoded protein: CASKSGLGDTQYF.

Turning to this clonotype: Mismatch with germline at one junction end may stem from a read error. This rearrangement joins TRBV12-3 or TRBV12-4 to TRBJ1-5; D remains ambiguous. This CDR3 has 15 amino acids. The CDR3 loop is CASSPAGRSDQPQHF. The CDR3 DNA reads as TGTGCCAGCAGTCCCGCGGGCCGTAGCGATCAGCCCCAGCATTTT.

Ten or more counts support this clonotype. This chain uses TRBV2 with TRBJ1-5; weak D call: TRBD1 (6 bases). The germline V and J ends were trimmed by 5 bases and 6 bases, with 11 bases remaining between them. The CDR3 covers 13 residues. CDR1 is SNHLY, CDR2 FYNNEI, per germline. CDR3 loop: CASSPTGAQPQHF. The CDR3 DNA reads TGTGCCAGCAGTCCAACGGGGGCTCAGCCCCAGCATTTT.

This clonotype was picked up many times. The rearrangement uses TRBV12-3 or TRBV12-4 and TRBJ1-6; D may be TRBD1 (6 bases). The CDR3 extends over 15 amino acids. The V gene lost 2 bases and the J gene lost 10 bases, with 15 bases spanning the gap. The CDR3 nucleotides are TGTGCCAGCAGTTTAACAGGCCAGGGGCACTCACCCCTCCACTTT. Protein: CASSLTGQGHSPLHF.

This clonotype came up many times. The chain joins TRBV29-1 to TRBJ1-5, with D unclear. The CDR3 contains 12 residues. Trimming removed 3 bases at V and 5 bases at J, with 8 bases between. Germline V gene lookup returns CDR1 SQVTM and CDR2 ANQGSEA. In DNA, the CDR3 is TGCAGCGTTGAGGTCGGGGATCAGCCCCAGCATTTT. Translating gives CSVEVGDQPQHF.

At least ten counts were recorded for this clonotype. The rearrangement joins TRBV6-1 to TRBJ2-5; 10 positions match TRBD2. Germline CDR1 MNHNS, CDR2 SASEGT. The CDR3 has 17 residues. Trimming removed 2 bases from V and 4 bases from J; junction bases left unmatched: 10. CDR3 loop: CASSEIPGLAAAETQYF. CDR3 DNA: TGTGCCAGCAGTGAAATCCCAGGACTAGCGGCCGCAGAGACCCAGTACTTC.

Many counts were recorded for this clonotype. The genes are TRBV12-3 or TRBV12-4 and TRBJ1-1; D not certain. This CDR3 region has 11 residues. Trimming took off 7 bases at V and 6 bases at J, with 9 bases between the two ends. CDR3 DNA: TGTGCCAGCACCAAAGATGCTGAAGCTTTCTTT. Its protein product is CASTKDAEAFF.

The table lists this clonotype with many counts. V usage is TRBV4-1 and J usage is TRBJ2-1; D is undetermined. V lost 2 bases and J lost 4, with 6 bases in between. This CDR3 contains 13 residues. Per germline, CDR1 MGHRA and CDR2 YSYEKL. CDR3 loop: CASSQFPYNEQFF. Written as DNA, the CDR3 is TGCGCCAGCAGCCAATTTCCTTACAATGAGCAGTTCTTC.

This clonotype has at least ten counts. The V gene is TRBV6-5, the J gene TRBJ1-6; no clear D gene. CDR3 length equals 15 residues. Germline assignment: CDR1 MNHEY and CDR2 SVGAGI. Trimming removed 2 bases from V and 5 bases from J, with 10 bases in between. This CDR3 reads CASSYGPPHNSPLHF. CDR3 nucleotides: TGTGCCAGCAGTTACGGCCCGCCGCATAATTCACCCCTCCACTTT.

This clonotype has a count of ten or more. The rearrangement uses TRBV29-1 and TRBJ1-5; 8 bases match TRBD1. The CDR3 is 14 amino acids. Germline V CDR1 and CDR2: SQVTM, ANQGSEA. V gave up 7 bases and J gave up 0 bases; unmatched junction bases: 5. Here the CDR3 DNA reads TGCAGCGCCGAGACAGGGGATAGCAATCAGCCCCAGCATTTT. It codes for CSAETGDSNQPQHF.

The table lists this clonotype with a few counts. The chain carries TRBV28 and TRBJ2-3, with TRBD2 identical over 9 bases. The CDR3 is made up of 16 amino acids. CDR1 MDHEN and CDR2 SYDVKM come from the germline V gene. After removal of 8 bases from V and 3 bases from J, the junction contained 12 bases not matched to a gene. The CDR3 DNA reads as TGTGCCAGCGTAAGGCGGGGGGGCCGGGATACAGATACGCAGTATTTT. It specifies CASVRRGGRDTDTQYF.

In its sample, this clonotype was seen once. The V call is TRBV27, the J call TRBJ1-5, with D unresolved. The CDR3 runs to 14 residues. In germline, CDR1 is MNHEY, CDR2 SMNVEV (reference sequence). Trimming removed 6 bases at V and 6 bases at J, with 15 bases between. The CDR3 DNA reads as TGTGCCAGCAGCGTGGGATCGGCAAGTCAGCCCCAGCATTTT. Encoded protein: CASSVGSASQPQHF.

The sample holds many counts of this clonotype. The chain has TRBV10-3 and TRBJ1-1; the match to TRBD1 covers 7 bases. The CDR3 is 17 amino acids. J gave up 1 base and V 6 bases, and 14 bases lay outside the gene matches. Germline V gene data show CDR1 as ENHRY and CDR2 as SYGVKD. The chain's CDR3 is CAISSHDKTGPNTEAFF. DNA for the CDR3: TGTGCCATCAGCAGCCACGACAAGACAGGGCCGAACACTGAAGCTTTCTTT.

The sample holds many counts of this clonotype. V gene TRBV28 combines with J gene TRBJ2-5; TRBD2 agrees at 12 bases. The CDR3 contains 15 residues. V was pared by 5 bases and J by 4 bases, with 5 bases of the junction left unmatched. The germline V gene encodes CDR1 MDHEN and CDR2 SYDVKM. CDR3 amino acids: CASSPLTSGRETQYF. Here the CDR3 DNA reads TGTGCCAGCAGTCCCTTGACTAGCGGGAGAGAGACCCAGTACTTC. Complete variable domain (other parts from reference TRBV28 and TRBJ2-5): DVKVTQSSRYLVKRTGEKVFLECVQDMDHENMFWYRQDPGLGLRLIYFSYDVKMKEKGDIPEGYSVSREKKERFSLILESASTNQTSMYLCASSPLTSGRETQYFGPGTRLLVL.

The table lists this clonotype with a few counts. This CDR3 is CASEILSAYEQYF. In nucleotides, the CDR3 is TGTGCCAGTGAGATCCTGTCCGCCTACGAGCAGTACTTC. The chain has TRBV2 and TRBJ2-7; D gene ambiguous. Germline-derived CDR1 and CDR2 are SNHLY and FYNNEI. The CDR3 has 13 residues. Trimming took 9 bases from V and 2 from J, leaving 14 bases between them. Together with reference TRBV2 and TRBJ2-7, the CDR3 gives the full variable domain: EPEVTQTPSHQVTQMGQEVILRCVPISNHLYFYWYRQILGQKVEFLVSFYNNEISEKSEIFDDQFSVERPDGSNFTLKIRSTKLEDSAMYFCASEILSAYEQYFGPGTRLTVT.